Sequencing of this T cell receptor beta chain was carried out in a study of T cell clonotyping in hematopoietic cell transplantation. Study as a whole: Recipients' pretransplant samples followed cytoreduction.

Time point: recipient sample about 28 days before transplant, after cytoreduction. Samples: about 28 days before transplant, then days 30, 100 and 180 after. The study's findings and limits: Broader posttransplant TCR repertoire diversity was predicted by graft donor and pretransplant recipient Inverse Simpson Index values.

Of note for this clone: No antigen is known for it.

The CDR3 extends over 14 amino acids. Germline CDR1 reads SGHNT; CDR2 reads YYREEE (reference sequence). V dropped 0 bases and J dropped 4 bases, with 7 bases sitting between them. Assay used: immunoSEQ multiplex PCR; TCRdb lists only in-frame clones, some missing. The sample carries about 36,000 clones, 95% recorded once. The chain recombines TRBV5-4 with TRBJ2-2; no reliable D call. This material consisted of peripheral blood mononuclear cells, taken before stem cell transplant. The sequence came from a man between 40 and 49 years old with chronic myeloid leukemia. Some clones in this sample may be carry-over from other donors' samples. CDR3 bases: TGTGCCAGCAGCTTGGGCTTCTCCACCGGGGAGCTGTTTTTT. The encoded protein is CASSLGFSTGELFF.